This TCR beta chain was observed in a study of blood T cell repertoires in COVID-19 (dated by TCRdb to the early 2020s). In terms of the full investigation: Samples from collaborators originated in the United States, Italy and Spain and spanned both the acute and convalescent phases of COVID-19. The material from the prospective study consisted of cDNA or gDNA derived from T cells, B-cell-depleted T cells, or PBMCs. Subjects who had been exposed to COVID-19, were actively infected with it, or had recovered from it provided the deeply sampled blood TCRbeta repertoires that made up the dataset. The repertoires were released in a freely available public database intended as a resource for research on the immune response to SARS-CoV-2. The samples were drawn from the first 160 participants of the ongoing ImmuneRACE study and from more than 1,000 subjects provided by 6 global collaborators. The sample metadata nearly always contained a de-identified subject ID, COVID-19 status, age in years and sex. Where available, HLA class I and class II types were taken from metadata supplied by the sample provider and were not determined by assay-based typing.

What the research found in general, with its limitations: The quantity of clinical and demographic metadata differed by source and by participant and was supplied without curation.

At the junction V is shortened by 0 bases and J by 7 bases, with 17 bases in between. Inclusive of the bounding cysteine and phenylalanine, the CDR3 is 15 residues long. Only CDR3 DNA remains: 45 bases, in frame from the first base. CDR1 and CDR2 (SGHRS, YFSETQ) derive from the germline V gene. Participants in the prospective study were enrolled through a virtual design, were aged 18 to 89 years, and lived in 24 United States geographic areas. Cohort assignment in the prospective study relied on participant-reported clinical history from a screening survey and a study questionnaire. Exposed participants were defined as having been in contact with someone with a PCR-confirmed or clinician-diagnosed COVID-19 case within 2 weeks of study entry. In the prospective study, mobile phlebotomists collected whole blood, serum and a nasopharyngeal or oropharyngeal swab from each participant. Prospective study participants could optionally give additional blood draws and questionnaires over an approximately two-month period. Prospective study blood samples were shipped either frozen or at room temperature before DNA extraction.

TCRbeta CDR3 regions were amplified from genomic DNA using the immunoSEQ Assay, a bias-controlled multiplex PCR. As for how the authors treated the data: The number of nucleated cells in each sample was estimated by amplification of reference gene primers within the assay. Sequence reads were collapsed and filtered to measure the absolute abundance of every unique TCRbeta CDR3 rearrangement. Productive Simpson clonality was computed per sample as the square root of Simpson's diversity index over productive rearrangements. This immuneACCESS table, as held by TCRdb, lists in-frame sequences with V and J called but not all clones. Of the missing ones, under half trace to an unresolved V gene in checked studies; the others have no known cause. The V and J calls and clone size were taken over from that table, and D and trimming were inferred from the DNA. The table for this sample lists some 190,000 clones; over 70% of them were counted only once. The biggest ten clones account for roughly 14% of the sample.

In regard to this clone: Its cognate antigen has yet to be identified. Base qualities are not recorded, but no much larger clone differs from it by a single base.

The sequence came from a man in his sixties who had been exposed to COVID-19. The rearranged segments are TRBV5-1 and TRBJ2-7, with TRBD2 as a weak D call on 7 bases. The sample comprised PBMCs or T cells enriched from blood (not recorded which). The bases read TGCGCCAGCAGCTTGGACGGGGGGCGGGCCGGTGAGCAGTACTTC. It translates to CASSLDGGRAGEQYF. Where the CDR3 stops, the reference TRBV5-1 and TRBJ2-7 genes take over; the full variable domain is KAGVTQTPRYLIKTRGQQVTLSCSPISGHRSVSWYQQTPGQGLQFLFEYFSETQRNKGNFPGRFSGRQFSNSRSEMNVSTLELGDSALYLCASSLDGGRAGEQYFGPGTRLTVT.